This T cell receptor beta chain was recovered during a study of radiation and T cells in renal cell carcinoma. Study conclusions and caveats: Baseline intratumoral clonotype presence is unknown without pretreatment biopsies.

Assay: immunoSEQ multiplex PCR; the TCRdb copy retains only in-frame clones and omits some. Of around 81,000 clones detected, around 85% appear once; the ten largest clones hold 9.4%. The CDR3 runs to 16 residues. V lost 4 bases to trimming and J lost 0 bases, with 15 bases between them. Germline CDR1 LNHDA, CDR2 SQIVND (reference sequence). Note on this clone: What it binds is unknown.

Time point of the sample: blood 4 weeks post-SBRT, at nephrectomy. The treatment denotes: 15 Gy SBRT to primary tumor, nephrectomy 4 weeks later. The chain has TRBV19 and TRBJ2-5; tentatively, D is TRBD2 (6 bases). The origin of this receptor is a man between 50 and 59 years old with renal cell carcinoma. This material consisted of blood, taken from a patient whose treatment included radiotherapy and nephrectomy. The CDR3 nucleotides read TGTGCCAGTAGTAATACTTATCGGGACTACCAAGAGACCCAGTACTTC. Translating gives CASSNTYRDYQETQYF.